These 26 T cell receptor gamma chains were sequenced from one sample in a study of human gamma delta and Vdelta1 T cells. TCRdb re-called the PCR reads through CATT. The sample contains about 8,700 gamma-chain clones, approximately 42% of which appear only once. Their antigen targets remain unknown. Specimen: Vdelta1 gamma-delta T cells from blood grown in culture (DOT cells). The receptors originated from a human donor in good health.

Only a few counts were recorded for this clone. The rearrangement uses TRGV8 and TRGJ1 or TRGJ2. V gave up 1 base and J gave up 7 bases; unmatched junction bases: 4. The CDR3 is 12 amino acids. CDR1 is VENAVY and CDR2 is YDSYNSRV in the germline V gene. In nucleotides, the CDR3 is TGTGCCACCTGGGATAGTCGATATAAGAAACTCTTT. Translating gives CATWDSRYKKLF.

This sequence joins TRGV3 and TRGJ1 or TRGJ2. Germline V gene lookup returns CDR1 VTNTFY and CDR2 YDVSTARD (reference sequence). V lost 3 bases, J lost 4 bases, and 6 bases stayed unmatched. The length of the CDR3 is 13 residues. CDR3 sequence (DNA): TGTGCCACCTGGGACTTGCCCTATTATAAGAAACTCTTT. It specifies CATWDLPYYKKLF.

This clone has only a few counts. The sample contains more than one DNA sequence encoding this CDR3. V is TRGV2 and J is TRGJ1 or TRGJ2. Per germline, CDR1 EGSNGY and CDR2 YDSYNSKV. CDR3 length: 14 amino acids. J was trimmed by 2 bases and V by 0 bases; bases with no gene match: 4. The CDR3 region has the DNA TGTGCCACCTGGGACGGGCCCTATTATTATAAGAAACTCTTT. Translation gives CATWDGPYYYKKLF.

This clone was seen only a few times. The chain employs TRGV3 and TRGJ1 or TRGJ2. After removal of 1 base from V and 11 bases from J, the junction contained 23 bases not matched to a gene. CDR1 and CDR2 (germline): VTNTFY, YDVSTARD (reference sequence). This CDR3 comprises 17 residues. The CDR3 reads CATWDSPGSNKPREKLF. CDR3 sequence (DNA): TGTGCCACCTGGGACAGTCCCGGCTCTAATAAACCCCGGGAGAAACTCTTT.

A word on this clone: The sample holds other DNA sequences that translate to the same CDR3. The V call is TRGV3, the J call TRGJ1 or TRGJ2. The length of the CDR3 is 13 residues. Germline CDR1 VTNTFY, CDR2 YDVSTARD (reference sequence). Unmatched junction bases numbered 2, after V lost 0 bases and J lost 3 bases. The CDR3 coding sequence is TGTGCCACCTGGGACAGGCGTTATTATAAGAAACTCTTT. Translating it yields CATWDRRYYKKLF.

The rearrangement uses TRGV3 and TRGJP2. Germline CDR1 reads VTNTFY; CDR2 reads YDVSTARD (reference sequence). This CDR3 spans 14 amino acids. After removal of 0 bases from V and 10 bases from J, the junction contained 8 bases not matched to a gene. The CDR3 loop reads CATWDRPPGWIKTF. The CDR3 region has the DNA TGTGCCACCTGGGACAGGCCCCCAGGTTGGATCAAGACGTTT.

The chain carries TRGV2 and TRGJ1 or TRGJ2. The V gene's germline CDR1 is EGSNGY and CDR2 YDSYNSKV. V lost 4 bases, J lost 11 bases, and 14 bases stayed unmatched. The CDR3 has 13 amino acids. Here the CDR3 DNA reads TGTGCCACCTGGGATAATCCTTTATATCAGAAACTCTTT. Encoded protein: CATWDNPLYQKLF.

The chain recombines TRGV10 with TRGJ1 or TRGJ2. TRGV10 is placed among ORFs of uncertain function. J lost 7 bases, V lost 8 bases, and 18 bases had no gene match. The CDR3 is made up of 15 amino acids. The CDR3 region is CAAWDKGGVRYKKLF. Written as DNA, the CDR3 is TGTGCTGCGTGGGATAAGGGCGGCGTAAGGTATAAGAAACTCTTT.

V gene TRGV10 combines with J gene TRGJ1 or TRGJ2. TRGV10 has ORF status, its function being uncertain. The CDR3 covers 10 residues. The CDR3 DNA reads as TGTGCCCTAAAAGGTTATAAGAAACTCTTT. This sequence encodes CALKGYKKLF.

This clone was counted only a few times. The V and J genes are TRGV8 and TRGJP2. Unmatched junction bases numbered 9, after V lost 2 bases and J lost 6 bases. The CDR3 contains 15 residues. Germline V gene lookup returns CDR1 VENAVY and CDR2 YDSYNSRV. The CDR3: CATWDTSLRDWIKTF. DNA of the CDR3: TGTGCCACCTGGGATACCTCCCTTCGTGATTGGATCAAGACGTTT.

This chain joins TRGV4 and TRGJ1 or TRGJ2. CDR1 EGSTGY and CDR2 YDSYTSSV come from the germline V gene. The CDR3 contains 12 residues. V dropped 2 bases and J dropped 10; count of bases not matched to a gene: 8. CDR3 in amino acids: CATWDEALKKLF. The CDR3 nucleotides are TGTGCCACCTGGGATGAGGCCTTAAAGAAACTCTTT.

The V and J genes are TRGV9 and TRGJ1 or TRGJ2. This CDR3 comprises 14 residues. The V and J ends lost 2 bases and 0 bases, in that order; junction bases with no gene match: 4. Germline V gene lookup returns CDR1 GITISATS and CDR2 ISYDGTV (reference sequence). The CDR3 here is CALWEALNYYKKLF. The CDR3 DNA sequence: TGTGCCTTGTGGGAGGCCCTGAATTATTATAAGAAACTCTTT.

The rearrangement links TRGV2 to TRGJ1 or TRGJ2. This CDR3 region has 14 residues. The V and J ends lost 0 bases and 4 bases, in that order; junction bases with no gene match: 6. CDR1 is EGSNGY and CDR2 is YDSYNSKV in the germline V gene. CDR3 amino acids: CATWDGRRYYKKLF. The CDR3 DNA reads TGTGCCACCTGGGACGGGCGGAGATATTATAAGAAACTCTTT.

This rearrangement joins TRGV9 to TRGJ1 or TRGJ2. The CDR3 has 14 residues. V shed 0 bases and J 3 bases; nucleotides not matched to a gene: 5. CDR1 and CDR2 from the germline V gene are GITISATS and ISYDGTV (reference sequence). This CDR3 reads CALWEVRRYYKKLF. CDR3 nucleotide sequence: TGTGCCTTGTGGGAGGTGCGGCGTTATTATAAGAAACTCTTT.

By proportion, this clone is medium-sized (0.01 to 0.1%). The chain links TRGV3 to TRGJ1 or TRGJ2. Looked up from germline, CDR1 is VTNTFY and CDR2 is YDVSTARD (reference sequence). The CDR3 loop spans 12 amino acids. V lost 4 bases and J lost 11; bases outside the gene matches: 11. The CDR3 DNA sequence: TGTGCCACCTGGGAAGCCCCAGTCGAGAAACTCTTT. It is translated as CATWEAPVEKLF.

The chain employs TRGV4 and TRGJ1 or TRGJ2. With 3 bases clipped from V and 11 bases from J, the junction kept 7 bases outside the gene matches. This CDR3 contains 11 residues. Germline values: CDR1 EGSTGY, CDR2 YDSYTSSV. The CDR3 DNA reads TGTGCCACCTGGGATAAGAAGGAGAAACTCTTT. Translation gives CATWDKKEKLF.

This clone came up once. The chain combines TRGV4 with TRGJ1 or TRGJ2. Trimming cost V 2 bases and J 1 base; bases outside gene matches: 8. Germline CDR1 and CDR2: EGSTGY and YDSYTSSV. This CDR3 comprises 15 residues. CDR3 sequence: CATWDALNNYYKKLF. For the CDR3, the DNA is TGTGCCACCTGGGATGCCCTTAATAATTATTATAAGAAACTCTTT.

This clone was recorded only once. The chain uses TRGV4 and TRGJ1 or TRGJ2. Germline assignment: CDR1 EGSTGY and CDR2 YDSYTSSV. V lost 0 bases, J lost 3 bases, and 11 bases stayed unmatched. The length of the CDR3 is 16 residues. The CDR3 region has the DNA TGTGCCACCTGGGATGGGGCAACACCCTCTTATTATAAGAAACTCTTT. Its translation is CATWDGATPSYYKKLF.

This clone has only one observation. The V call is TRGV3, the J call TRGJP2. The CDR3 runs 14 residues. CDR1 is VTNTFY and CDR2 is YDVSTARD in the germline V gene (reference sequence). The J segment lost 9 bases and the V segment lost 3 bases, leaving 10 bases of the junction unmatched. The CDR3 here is CATWDSGGYWIKTF. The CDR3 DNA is TGTGCCACCTGGGACTCCGGCGGGTATTGGATCAAGACGTTT.

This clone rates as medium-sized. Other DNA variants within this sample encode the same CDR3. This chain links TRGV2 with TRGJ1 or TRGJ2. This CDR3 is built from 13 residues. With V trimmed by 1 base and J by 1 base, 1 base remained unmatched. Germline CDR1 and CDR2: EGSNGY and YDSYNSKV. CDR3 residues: CATWDGNYYKKLF. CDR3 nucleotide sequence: TGTGCCACCTGGGACGGTAATTATTATAAGAAACTCTTT.

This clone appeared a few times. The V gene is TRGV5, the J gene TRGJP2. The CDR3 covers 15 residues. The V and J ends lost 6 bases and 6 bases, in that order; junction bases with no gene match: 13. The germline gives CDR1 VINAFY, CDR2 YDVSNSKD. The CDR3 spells CATWSTKRGDWIKTF. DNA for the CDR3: TGTGCCACCTGGTCAACAAAAAGGGGTGATTGGATCAAGACGTTT.

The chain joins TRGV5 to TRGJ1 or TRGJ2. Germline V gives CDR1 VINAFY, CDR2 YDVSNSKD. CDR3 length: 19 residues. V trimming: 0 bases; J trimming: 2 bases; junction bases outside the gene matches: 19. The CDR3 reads CATWDRLGSSAGDYYKKLF. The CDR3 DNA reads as TGTGCCACCTGGGACAGGCTCGGGTCCTCAGCCGGAGATTATTATAAGAAACTCTTT.

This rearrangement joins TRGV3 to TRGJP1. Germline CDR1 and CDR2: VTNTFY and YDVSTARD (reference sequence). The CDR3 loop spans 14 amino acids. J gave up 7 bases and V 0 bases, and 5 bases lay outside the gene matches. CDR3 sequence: CATWDRRNGWFKIF. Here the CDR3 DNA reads TGTGCCACCTGGGACAGGCGGAATGGTTGGTTCAAGATATTT.

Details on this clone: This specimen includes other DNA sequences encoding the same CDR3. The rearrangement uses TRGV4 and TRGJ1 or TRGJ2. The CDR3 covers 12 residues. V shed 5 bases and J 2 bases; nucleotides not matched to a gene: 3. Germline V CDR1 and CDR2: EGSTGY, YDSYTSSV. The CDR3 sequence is CATWGHYYKKLF. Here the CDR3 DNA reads TGTGCCACCTGGGGCCATTATTATAAGAAACTCTTT.

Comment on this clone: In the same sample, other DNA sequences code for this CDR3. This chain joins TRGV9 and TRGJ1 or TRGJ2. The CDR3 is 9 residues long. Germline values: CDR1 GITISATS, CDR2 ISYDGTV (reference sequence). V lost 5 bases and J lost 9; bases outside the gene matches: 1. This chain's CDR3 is CALWGKKLF. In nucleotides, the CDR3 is TGTGCCTTGTGGGGTAAGAAACTCTTT.

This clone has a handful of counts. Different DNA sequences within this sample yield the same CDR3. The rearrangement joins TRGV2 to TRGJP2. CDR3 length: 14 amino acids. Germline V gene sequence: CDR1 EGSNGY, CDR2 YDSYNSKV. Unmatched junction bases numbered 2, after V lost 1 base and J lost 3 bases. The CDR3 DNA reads TGTGCCACCTGGGACGGTGGTAGTGATTGGATCAAGACGTTT. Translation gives CATWDGGSDWIKTF.